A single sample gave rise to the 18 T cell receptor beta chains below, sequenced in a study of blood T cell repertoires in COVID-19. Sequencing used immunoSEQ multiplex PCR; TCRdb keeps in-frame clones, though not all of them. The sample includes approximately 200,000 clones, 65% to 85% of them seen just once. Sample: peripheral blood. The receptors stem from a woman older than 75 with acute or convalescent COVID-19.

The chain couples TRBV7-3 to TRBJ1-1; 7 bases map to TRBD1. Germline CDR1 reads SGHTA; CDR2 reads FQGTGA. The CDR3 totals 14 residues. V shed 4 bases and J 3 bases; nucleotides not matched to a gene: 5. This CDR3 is CASSSRQGDTEAFF. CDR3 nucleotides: TGTGCCAGCAGCTCCCGACAGGGAGACACTGAAGCTTTCTTT.

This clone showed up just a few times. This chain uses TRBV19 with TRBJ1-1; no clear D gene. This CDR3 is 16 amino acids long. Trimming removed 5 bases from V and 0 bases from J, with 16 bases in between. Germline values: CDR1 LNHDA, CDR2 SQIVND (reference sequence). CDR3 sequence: CASSFQRATMNTEAFF. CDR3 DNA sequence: TGTGCCAGTAGTTTCCAGAGGGCGACCATGAACACTGAAGCTTTCTTT.

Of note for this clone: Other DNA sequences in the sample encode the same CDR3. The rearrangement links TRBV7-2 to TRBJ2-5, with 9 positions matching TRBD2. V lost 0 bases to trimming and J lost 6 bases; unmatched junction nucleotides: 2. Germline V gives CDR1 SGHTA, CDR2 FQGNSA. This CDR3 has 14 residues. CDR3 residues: CASSLASGGQTQYF. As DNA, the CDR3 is TGTGCCAGCAGCTTAGCTAGCGGGGGACAGACCCAGTACTTC. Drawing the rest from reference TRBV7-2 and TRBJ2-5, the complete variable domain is GAGVSQSPSNKVTEKGKDVELRCDPISGHTALYWYRQSLGQGLEFLIYFQGNSAPDKSGLPSDRFSAERTGGSVSTLTIQRTQQEDSAVYLCASSLASGGQTQYFGPGTRLLVL.

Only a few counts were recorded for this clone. The CDR3 loop reads CASSEATGDEKLFF. CDR3 DNA sequence: TGTGCCAGCAGTGAAGCGACAGGGGACGAAAAACTGTTTTTT. V and J are TRBV6-1 and TRBJ1-4; 8 bases fit TRBD1. This CDR3 spans 14 amino acids. The germline gives CDR1 MNHNS, CDR2 SASEGT. Losses at the gene ends were 0 bases for V and 8 bases for J; bases not matched to a gene: 2.

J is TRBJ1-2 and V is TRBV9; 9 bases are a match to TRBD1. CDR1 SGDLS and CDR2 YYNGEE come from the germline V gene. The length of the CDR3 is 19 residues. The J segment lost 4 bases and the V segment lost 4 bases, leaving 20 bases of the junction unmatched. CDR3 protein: CASSSLDRGLHTSGYGYTF. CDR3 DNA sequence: TGTGCCAGCAGCTCCCTGGACAGGGGACTCCACACCAGTGGCTATGGCTACACCTTC.

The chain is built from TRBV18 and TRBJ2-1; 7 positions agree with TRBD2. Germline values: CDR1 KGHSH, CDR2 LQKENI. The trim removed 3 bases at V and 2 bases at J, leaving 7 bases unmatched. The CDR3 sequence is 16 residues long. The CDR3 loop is CASSPTRGSTYNEQFF. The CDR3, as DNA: TGTGCCAGCTCACCCACCCGCGGGAGTACCTACAATGAGCAGTTCTTC.

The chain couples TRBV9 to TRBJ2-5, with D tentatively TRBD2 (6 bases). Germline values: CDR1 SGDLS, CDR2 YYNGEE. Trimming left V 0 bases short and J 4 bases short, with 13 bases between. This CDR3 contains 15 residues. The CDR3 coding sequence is TGTGCCAGCAGCGTAGAGGGGTGGGGAGGAGAGACCCAGTACTTC. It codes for CASSVEGWGGETQYF.

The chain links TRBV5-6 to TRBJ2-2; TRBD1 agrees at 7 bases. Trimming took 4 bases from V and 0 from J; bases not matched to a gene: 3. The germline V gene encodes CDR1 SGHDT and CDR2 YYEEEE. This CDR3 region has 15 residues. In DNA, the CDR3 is TGTGCCAGCAGCACCGGGACAGCGAACACCGGGGAGCTGTTTTTT. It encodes CASSTGTANTGELFF.

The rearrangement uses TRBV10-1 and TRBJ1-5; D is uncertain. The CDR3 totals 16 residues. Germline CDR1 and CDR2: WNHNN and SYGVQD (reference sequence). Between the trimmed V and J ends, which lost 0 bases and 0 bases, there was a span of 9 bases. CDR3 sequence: CASSESGELSNQPQHF. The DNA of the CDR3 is TGCGCCAGCAGTGAGTCCGGGGAACTTAGCAATCAGCCCCAGCATTTT.

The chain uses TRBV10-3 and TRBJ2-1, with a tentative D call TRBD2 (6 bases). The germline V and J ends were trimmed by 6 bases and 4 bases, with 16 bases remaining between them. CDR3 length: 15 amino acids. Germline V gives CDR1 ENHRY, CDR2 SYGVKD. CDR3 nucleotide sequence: TGTGCCATCAGCCCCCTTGCGGGGAGTTACAATGAGCAGTTCTTC. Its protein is CAISPLAGSYNEQFF.

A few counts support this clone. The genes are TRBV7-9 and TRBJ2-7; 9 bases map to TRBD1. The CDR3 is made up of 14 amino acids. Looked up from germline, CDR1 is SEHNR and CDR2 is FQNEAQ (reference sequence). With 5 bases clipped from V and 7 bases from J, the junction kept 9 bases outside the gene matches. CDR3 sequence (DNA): TGTGCCAGCAGCGAAATACAGGGGGCTGGGGAGCAGTACTTC. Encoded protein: CASSEIQGAGEQYF.

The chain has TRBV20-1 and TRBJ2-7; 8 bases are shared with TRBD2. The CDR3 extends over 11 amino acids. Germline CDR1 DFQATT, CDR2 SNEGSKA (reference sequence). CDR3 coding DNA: TGCAGCCCTTTAGCGGGGATCGAGCAGTACTTC. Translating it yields CSPLAGIEQYF.

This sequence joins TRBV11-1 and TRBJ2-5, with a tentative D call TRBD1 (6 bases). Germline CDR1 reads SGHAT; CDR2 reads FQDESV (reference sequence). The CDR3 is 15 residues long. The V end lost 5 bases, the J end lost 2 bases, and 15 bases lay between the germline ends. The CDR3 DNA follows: TGTGCCAGCAGCGTCGGACAGAGAGTGCAAGAGACCCAGTACTTC. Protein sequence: CASSVGQRVQETQYF.

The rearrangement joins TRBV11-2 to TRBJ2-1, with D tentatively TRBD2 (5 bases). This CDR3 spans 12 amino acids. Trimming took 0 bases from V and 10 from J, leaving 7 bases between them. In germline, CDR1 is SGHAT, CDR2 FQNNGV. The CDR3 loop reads CASSLEREEQFF. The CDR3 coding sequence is TGTGCCAGCAGCTTAGAAAGGGAGGAGCAGTTCTTC. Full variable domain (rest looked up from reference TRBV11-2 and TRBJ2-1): EAGVAQSPRYKIIEKRQSVAFWCNPISGHATLYWYQQILGQGPKLLIQFQNNGVVDDSQLPKDRFSAERLKGVDSTLKIQPAKLEDSAVYLCASSLEREEQFFGPGTRLTVL.

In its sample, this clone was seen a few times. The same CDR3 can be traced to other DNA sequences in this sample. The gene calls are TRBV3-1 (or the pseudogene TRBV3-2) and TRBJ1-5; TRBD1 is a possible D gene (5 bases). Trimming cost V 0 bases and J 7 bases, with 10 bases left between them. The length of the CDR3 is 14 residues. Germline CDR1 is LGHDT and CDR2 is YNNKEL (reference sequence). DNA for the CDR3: TGTGCCAGCAGCCAAGATCTAACAGGACAGCCCCAGCATTTT. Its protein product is CASSQDLTGQPQHF.

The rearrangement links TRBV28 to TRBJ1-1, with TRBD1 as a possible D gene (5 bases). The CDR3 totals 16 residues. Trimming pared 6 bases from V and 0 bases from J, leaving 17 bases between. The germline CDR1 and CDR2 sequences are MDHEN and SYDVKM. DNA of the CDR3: TGTGCCAGCAGGGTTGGGGGGGGGAATTTGAACACTGAAGCTTTCTTT. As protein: CASRVGGGNLNTEAFF.

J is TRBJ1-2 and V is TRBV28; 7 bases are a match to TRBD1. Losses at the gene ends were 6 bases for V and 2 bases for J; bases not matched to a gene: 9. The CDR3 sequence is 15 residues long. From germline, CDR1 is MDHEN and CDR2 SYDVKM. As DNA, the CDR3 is TGTGCCAGCAGCCACCGGGCAGGGGGGAACTATGGCTACACCTTC. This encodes CASSHRAGGNYGYTF.

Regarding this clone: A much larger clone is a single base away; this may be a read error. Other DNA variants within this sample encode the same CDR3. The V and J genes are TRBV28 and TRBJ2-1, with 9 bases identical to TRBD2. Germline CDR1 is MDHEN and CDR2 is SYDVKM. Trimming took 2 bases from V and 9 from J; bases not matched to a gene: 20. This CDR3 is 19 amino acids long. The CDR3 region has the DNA TGTGCCAGCAGTTTACGGGGCCTTGGGGCGGGAGGGCCCCCCGGTGAGCAGTTCTTC. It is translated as CASSLRGLGAGGPPGEQFF.